This T cell receptor (beta chain) was documented in a study of T cells after posttransplantation cyclophosphamide. Study-wide results and limits: TRB overlap between skin or GI tissue T cells and blood was limited. Recipient CMV seropositivity and CMV reactivation strongly tracked TRB clonality.

As for this clone: The antigen is undetermined.

Treatment was busulfan-fludarabine conditioning, a marrow graft, and cyclophosphamide on days +3 and +4. The repertoire was sequenced with immunoSEQ multiplex PCR; TCRdb's copy has only in-frame clones and lacks some. Here the sample spans under 8,000 clones, about 92% being singletons. Germline values: CDR1 SNHLY, CDR2 FYNNEI. J gave up 3 bases and V 4 bases, and 3 bases lay outside the gene matches. The CDR3 is made up of 15 amino acids. V is TRBV2 and J is TRBJ2-1; 10 bases align to TRBD1. The sequence was obtained from a female patient in her forties or fifties who received an allogeneic stem cell transplant from a related donor, was CMV-positive, and had no GVHD. Some T cells may have come from the graft donor. This specimen consisted of PBMCs, obtained 1404 days after allogeneic stem cell transplant with posttransplant cyclophosphamide. In DNA, the CDR3 is TGTGCCAGCAGTGTGGGGACAGGGGACTACAATGAGCAGTTCTTC. This encodes CASSVGTGDYNEQFF.